This T cell receptor beta chain is from a study of vaccination and CD4 T cells after COVID-19. Regarding the study as a whole: Spike mono-reactivity was shown by 304 of 307 vaccine-specific clones in convalescent patients.

The treatment here: roughly ten-day PBMC culture with coronavirus spike peptide pools or control peptides (ViraFEST assay). Note on this clonotype: Its antigen remains unidentified.

V lost 6 bases and J lost 0; bases outside the gene matches: 2. This CDR3 is 13 amino acids long. Germline CDR1 and CDR2: DFQATT and SNEGSKA (reference sequence). An Oncomine TCR Beta short-read assay was used to sequence the DNA from cultured CD4+ T cells. TCRdb recomputed calls from the PCR reads with MiXCR, one row per CDR3 protein. The data show 10,000 to 13,000 distinct CDR3 sequences, with roughly 67% seen just once and 34% held by the top ten. Sample: CD4+ T cells from blood, cultured in vitro. The TCR originated in a human donor who had recovered from COVID-19. The chain employs TRBV20-1 and TRBJ1-5; 7 positions match TRBD1. For the CDR3, the DNA is TGCAGTGCGTCAGGGGGTAGCAATCAGCCCCAGCATTTT. Translation gives CSASGGSNQPQHF.